The source of this T cell receptor beta chain is a study of CD8+ T cells in alopecia areata. Study information: Those patients who were treated received oral tofacitinib, which was given at 5 to 10 mg twice daily for moderate-to-severe alopecia areata. A 6-month period off drug followed tofacitinib, which lasted 6 to 18 months.

cDNA prepared by RNA extraction and subsequent reverse transcription served as the template for sequencing. Generated by immunoSEQ multiplex PCR, the TCRdb table keeps only in-frame clones and is missing some. The sample holds about 200,000 clones; 35% to 40% are singletons and the top ten take 0.4% to 0.55%. Study-wide results and limits: An increase in clonality over normal scalp was evident in lesional scalp, especially alopecia totalis/universalis.

From germline, CDR1 is GTSNPN and CDR2 SVGIG (reference sequence). CDR3 length: 13 residues. V was clipped by 3 bases and J by 5 bases; unmatched bases: 3. Regarding treatment: oral pan-JAK inhibitor, 5-10 mg twice daily. It was from alopecia areata patients that lesional scalp punch biopsies and peripheral blood were collected. As concerns this clone: Its matching antigen is unknown.

The rearrangement links TRBV30 to TRBJ2-2, with 7 bases lining up with TRBD1. This sequence was found in a human donor with alopecia areata. The sample here was CD4+ T cells sorted from blood, taken between weeks 30 and 35, from a patient treated with tofacitinib. The DNA for the CDR3 is TGTGCCTGGAGGAGACAGGGAACCGGGGAGCTGTTTTTT. Protein: CAWRRQGTGELFF.